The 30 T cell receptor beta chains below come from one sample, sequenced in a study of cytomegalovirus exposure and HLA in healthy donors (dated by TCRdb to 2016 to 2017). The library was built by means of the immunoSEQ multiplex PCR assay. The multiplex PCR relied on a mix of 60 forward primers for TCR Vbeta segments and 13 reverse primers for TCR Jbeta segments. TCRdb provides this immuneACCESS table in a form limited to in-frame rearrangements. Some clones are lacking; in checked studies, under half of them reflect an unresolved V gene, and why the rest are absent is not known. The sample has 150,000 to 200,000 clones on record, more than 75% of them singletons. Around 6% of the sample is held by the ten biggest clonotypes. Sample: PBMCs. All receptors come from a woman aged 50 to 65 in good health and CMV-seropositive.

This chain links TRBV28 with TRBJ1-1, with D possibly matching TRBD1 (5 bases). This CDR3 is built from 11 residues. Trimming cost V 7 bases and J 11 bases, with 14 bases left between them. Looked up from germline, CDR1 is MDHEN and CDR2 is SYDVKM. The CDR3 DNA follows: TGTGCCAGCACCACAGGTCGGGGGGCTTTCTTT. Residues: CASTTGRGAFF.

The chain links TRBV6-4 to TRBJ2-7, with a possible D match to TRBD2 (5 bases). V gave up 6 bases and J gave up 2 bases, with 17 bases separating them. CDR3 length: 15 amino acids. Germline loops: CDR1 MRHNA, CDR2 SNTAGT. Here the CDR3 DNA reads TGTGCCAGCAGACGCCCTCCCGGGATGGCCTACGAGCAGTACTTC. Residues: CASRRPPGMAYEQYF.

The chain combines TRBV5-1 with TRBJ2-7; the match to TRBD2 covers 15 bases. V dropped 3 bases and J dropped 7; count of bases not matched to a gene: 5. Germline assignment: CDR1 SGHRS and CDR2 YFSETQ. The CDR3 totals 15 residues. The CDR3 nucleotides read TGCGCCAGCAGCTCGGGACTAGCGGGGGGTTCAGAGCAGTACTTC. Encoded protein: CASSSGLAGGSEQYF.

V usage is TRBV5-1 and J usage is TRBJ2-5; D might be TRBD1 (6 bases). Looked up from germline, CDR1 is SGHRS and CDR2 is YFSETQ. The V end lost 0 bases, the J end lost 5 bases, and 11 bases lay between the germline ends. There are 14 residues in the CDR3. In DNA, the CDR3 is TGCGCCAGCAGCTTGGGGGGGCCCGGGGAGACCCAGTACTTC. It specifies CASSLGGPGETQYF.

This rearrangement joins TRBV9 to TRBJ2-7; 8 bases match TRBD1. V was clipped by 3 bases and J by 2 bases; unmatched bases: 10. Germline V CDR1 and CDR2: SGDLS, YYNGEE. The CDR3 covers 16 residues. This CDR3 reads CASSATDRQGTYEQYF. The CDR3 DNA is TGTGCCAGCAGCGCCACGGACCGACAGGGGACCTACGAGCAGTACTTC.

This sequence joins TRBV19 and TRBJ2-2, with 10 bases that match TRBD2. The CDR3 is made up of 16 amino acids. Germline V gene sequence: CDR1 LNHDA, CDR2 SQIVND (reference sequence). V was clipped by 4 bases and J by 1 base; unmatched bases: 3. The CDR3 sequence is CASSRLAGVNTGELFF. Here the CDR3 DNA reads TGTGCCAGTAGTAGGCTAGCGGGGGTGAACACCGGGGAGCTGTTTTTT.

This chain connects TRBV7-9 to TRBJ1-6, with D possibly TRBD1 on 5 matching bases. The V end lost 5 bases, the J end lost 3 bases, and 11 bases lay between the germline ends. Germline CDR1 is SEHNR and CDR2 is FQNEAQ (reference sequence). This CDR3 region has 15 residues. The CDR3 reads CASSPTQGYNSPLHF. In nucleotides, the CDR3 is TGTGCCAGCAGCCCGACCCAGGGCTATAATTCACCCCTCCACTTT.

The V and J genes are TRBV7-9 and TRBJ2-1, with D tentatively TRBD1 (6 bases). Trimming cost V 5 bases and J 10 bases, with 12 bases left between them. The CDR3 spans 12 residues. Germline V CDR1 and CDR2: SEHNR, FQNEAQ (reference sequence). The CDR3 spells CASSVDQGEQFF. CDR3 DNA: TGTGCCAGCAGCGTCGATCAGGGGGAGCAGTTCTTC.

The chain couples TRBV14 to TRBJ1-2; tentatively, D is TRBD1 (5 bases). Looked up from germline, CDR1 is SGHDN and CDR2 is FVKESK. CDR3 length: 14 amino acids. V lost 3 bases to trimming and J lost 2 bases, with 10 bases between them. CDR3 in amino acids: CASSHIGQNYGYTF. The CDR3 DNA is TGTGCCAGCAGCCACATCGGACAAAACTATGGCTACACCTTC.

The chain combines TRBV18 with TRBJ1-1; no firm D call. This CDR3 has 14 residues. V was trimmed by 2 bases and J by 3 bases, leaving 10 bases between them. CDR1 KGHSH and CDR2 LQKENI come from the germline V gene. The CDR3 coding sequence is TGTGCCAGCTCACCAACGGGGAGGGACACTGAAGCTTTCTTT. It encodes CASSPTGRDTEAFF. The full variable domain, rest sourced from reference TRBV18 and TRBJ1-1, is NAGVMQNPRHLVRRRGQEARLRCSPMKGHSHVYWYRQLPEEGLKFMVYLQKENIIDESGMPKERFSAEFPKEGPSILRIQQVVRGDSAAYFCASSPTGRDTEAFFGQGTRLTVV.

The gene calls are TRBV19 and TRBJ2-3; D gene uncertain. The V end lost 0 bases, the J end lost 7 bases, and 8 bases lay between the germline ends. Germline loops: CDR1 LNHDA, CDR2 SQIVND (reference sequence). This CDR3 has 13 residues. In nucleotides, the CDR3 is TGTGCCAGTAGTATAGATCGACAAAATACGCAGTATTTT. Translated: CASSIDRQNTQYF.

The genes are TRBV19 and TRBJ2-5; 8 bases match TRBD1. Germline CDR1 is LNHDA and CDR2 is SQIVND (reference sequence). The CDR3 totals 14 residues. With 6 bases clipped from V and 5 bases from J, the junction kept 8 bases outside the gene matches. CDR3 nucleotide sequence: TGTGCCAGTAGCAGGACAGGGTCCGGGGAGACCCAGTACTTC. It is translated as CASSRTGSGETQYF.

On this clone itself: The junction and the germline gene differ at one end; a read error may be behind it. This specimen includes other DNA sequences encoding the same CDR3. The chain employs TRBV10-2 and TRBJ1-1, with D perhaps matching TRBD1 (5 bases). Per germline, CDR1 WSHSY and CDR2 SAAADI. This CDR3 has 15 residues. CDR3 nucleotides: TGCGCCAGCAGTGAGTCATGGGGGGTCAACACTGAGGCTTTCTTT. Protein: CASSESWGVNTEAFF.

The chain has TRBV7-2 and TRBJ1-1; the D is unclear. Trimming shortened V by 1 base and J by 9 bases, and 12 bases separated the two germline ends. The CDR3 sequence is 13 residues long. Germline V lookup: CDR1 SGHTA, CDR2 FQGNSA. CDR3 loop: CASSLGQTGKAFF. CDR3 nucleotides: TGTGCCAGCAGCTTAGGGCAGACCGGGAAAGCTTTCTTT.

The CDR3 reads CASRLDREAGNTIYF. The CDR3 region has the DNA TGTGCCAGCAGACTCGACAGGGAGGCCGGAAACACCATATATTTT. This sequence joins TRBV6-5 and TRBJ1-3; 7 positions agree with TRBD1. The CDR3 contains 15 residues. Losses at the gene ends were 6 bases for V and 4 bases for J; bases not matched to a gene: 9. CDR1 is MNHEY and CDR2 is SVGAGI in the germline V gene.

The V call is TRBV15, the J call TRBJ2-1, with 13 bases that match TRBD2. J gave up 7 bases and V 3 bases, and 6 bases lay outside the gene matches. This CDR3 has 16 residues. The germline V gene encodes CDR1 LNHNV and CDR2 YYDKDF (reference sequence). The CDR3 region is CATSRGTSGGVNEQFF. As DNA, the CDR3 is TGTGCCACCAGCAGGGGAACTAGCGGGGGGGTTAATGAGCAGTTCTTC.

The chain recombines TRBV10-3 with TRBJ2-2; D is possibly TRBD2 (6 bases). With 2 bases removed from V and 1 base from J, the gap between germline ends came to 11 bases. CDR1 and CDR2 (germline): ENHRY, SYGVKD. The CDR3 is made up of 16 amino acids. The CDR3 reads CAISELGGLNTGELFF. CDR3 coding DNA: TGTGCCATCAGTGAGCTTGGAGGGTTGAACACCGGGGAGCTGTTTTTT.

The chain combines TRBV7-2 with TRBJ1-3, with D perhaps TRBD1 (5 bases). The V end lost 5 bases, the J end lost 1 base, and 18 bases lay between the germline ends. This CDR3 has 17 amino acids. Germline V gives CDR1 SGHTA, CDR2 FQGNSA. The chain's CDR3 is CASSDGGASPSGNTIYF. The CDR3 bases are TGTGCCAGCAGCGATGGAGGGGCCTCACCTTCTGGAAACACCATATATTTT.

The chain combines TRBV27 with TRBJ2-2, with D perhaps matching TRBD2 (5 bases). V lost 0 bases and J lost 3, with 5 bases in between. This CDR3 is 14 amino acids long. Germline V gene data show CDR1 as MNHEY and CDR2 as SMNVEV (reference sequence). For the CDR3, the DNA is TGTGCCAGCAGTTTATCGCGGGACACCGGGGAGCTGTTTTTT. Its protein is CASSLSRDTGELFF.

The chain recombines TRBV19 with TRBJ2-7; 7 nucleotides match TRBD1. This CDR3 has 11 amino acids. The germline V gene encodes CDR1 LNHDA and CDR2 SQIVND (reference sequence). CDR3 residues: CERRTGYEQYF. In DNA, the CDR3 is TGTGAGCGTAGGACAGGCTACGAGCAGTACTTC.

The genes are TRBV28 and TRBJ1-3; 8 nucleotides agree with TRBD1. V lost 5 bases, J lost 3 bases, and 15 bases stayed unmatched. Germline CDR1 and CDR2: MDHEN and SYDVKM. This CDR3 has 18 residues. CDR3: CASSGTGSLLVGGNTIYF. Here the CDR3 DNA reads TGTGCCAGCAGTGGGACAGGATCCCTCTTGGTCGGTGGAAACACCATATATTTT. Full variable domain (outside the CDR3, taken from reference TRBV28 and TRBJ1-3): DVKVTQSSRYLVKRTGEKVFLECVQDMDHENMFWYRQDPGLGLRLIYFSYDVKMKEKGDIPEGYSVSREKKERFSLILESASTNQTSMYLCASSGTGSLLVGGNTIYFGEGSWLTVV.

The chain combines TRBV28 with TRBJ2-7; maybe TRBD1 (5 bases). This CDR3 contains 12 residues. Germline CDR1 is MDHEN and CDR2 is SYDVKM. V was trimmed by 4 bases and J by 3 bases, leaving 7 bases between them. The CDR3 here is CASSSTVYEQYF. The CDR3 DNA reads TGTGCCAGCAGTTCGACAGTCTACGAGCAGTACTTC.

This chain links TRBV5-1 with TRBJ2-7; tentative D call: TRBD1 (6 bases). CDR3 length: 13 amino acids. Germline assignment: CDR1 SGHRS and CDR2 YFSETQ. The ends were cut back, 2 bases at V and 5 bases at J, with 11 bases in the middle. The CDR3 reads CASSLSGEDEQYF. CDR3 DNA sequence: TGCGCCAGCAGCTTATCAGGGGAAGACGAGCAGTACTTC.

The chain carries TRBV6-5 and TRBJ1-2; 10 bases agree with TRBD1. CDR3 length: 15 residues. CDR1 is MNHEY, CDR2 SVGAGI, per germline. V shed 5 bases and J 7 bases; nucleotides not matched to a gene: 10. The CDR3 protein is CASSRRDRGYGGYTF. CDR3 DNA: TGTGCCAGCAGTCGCCGGGACAGGGGCTATGGTGGCTACACCTTC.

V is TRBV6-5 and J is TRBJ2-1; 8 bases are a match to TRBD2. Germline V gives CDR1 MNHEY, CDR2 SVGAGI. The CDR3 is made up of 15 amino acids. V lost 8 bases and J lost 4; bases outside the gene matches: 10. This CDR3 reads CASGRAGGPYNEQFF. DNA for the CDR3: TGTGCCAGCGGCCGGGCGGGGGGTCCTTACAATGAGCAGTTCTTC.

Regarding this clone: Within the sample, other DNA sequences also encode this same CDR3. The CDR3: CASKPSGASYNEQFF. The CDR3 coding sequence is TGTGCCAGCAAGCCCAGCGGGGCGTCTTACAATGAGCAGTTCTTC. This chain joins TRBV6-5 and TRBJ2-1; 7 positions agree with TRBD2. The germline CDR1 and CDR2 sequences are MNHEY and SVGAGI. CDR3 length: 15 residues. Unmatched junction bases numbered 10, after V lost 7 bases and J lost 4 bases.

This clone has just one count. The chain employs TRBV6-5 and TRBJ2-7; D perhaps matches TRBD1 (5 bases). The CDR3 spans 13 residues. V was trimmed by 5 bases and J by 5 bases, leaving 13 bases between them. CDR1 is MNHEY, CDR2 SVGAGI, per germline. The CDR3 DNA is TGTGCCAGCAGTCGCAGGGAAGTCAACGAGCAGTACTTC. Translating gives CASSRREVNEQYF.

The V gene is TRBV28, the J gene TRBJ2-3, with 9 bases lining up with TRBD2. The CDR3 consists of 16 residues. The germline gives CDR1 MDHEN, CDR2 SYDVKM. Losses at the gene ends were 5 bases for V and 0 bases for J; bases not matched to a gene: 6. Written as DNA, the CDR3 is TGTGCCAGCAGTCCAGCGGGGGGTCCTAGCACAGATACGCAGTATTTT. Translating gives CASSPAGGPSTDTQYF.

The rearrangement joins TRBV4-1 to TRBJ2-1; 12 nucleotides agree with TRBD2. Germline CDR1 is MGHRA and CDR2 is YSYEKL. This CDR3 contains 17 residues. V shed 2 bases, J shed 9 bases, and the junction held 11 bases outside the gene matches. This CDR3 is CASSQYPLAGGAGEQFF. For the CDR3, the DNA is TGCGCCAGCAGCCAATACCCCCTAGCGGGAGGGGCTGGTGAGCAGTTCTTC.

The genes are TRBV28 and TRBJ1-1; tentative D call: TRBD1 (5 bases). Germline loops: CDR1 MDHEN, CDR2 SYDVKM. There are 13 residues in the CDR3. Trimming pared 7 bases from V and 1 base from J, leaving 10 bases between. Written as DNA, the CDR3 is TGTGCCAGCAACGGGGGGGGGAACACTGAAGCTTTCTTT. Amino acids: CASNGGGNTEAFF.